Listed below are T cell receptor beta chains from one sample, sequenced in a study of shared clonotypes between healthy human individuals. The assay was immunoSEQ multiplex PCR, and TCRdb's table has in-frame clones only and misses some. The sample consists of around 1 million clones, around 80% of them appearing once. Sequenced input: memory CD4+ T cells sorted from blood. The receptors were sampled from a man younger than 30 in good health. Both conserved end residues are part of each CDR3. Each record gives: V gene, CDR3 length, J gene, D gene, clone size, CDR3 DNA, CDR3 protein. D genes are given only for firm matches. The size field is filled for only some rows; it gives once, few, many or a size class.

v_call: TRBV10-3; cdr3_length: 12; j_call: TRBJ2-7; d_call: NA; clone_size: NA; cdr3_nt: TGTGCCATCAGTATGGACCGTTACGAGCAGTACTTC; cdr3_aa: CAISMDRYEQYF
v_call: TRBV28; cdr3_length: 18; j_call: TRBJ1-5; d_call: NA; clone_size: NA; cdr3_nt: TGTGCCAGCAGCTCAGACGGAGTTTCCGTCCTTAGCAATCAGCCCCAGCATTTT; cdr3_aa: CASSSDGVSVLSNQPQHF
v_call: TRBV7-2; cdr3_length: 14; j_call: TRBJ2-7; d_call: TRBD2; clone_size: many; cdr3_nt: TGTGCCAGCAGCCCGCGGACTAGCGGGGGCGAGCAGTACTTC; cdr3_aa: CASSPRTSGGEQYF
v_call: TRBV5-1; cdr3_length: 16; j_call: TRBJ1-1; d_call: TRBD1; clone_size: NA; cdr3_nt: TGCGCCAGCAGCATCGGGACAGTCACCATGAACACTGAAGCTTTCTTT; cdr3_aa: CASSIGTVTMNTEAFF
v_call: TRBV9; cdr3_length: 14; j_call: TRBJ2-1; d_call: TRBD2; clone_size: NA; cdr3_nt: TGTGCCAGCAGCATAGCGGGAGTCTACAATGAGCAGTTCTTC; cdr3_aa: CASSIAGVYNEQFF
v_call: TRBV19; cdr3_length: 13; j_call: TRBJ1-1; d_call: NA; clone_size: NA; cdr3_nt: TGTGCCAGCACAGACAGGAAGAACACTGAAGCTTTCTTT; cdr3_aa: CASTDRKNTEAFF
v_call: TRBV6-1; cdr3_length: 15; j_call: TRBJ2-2; d_call: TRBD1; clone_size: NA; cdr3_nt: TGTGCCAGCAGTGTCGGGACAGGGCTCACCGGGGAGCTGTTTTTT; cdr3_aa: CASSVGTGLTGELFF
v_call: TRBV18; cdr3_length: 14; j_call: TRBJ1-2; d_call: TRBD1; clone_size: NA; cdr3_nt: TGTGCCAGCTCACCACCGGGCAGGGGGCTCGGCTACACCTTC; cdr3_aa: CASSPPGRGLGYTF
v_call: TRBV5-1; cdr3_length: 16; j_call: TRBJ2-5; d_call: NA; clone_size: NA; cdr3_nt: TGCGCCAGCAGCCTGGGGAGTTCTGGACCACAAGAGACCCAGTACTTC; cdr3_aa: CASSLGSSGPQETQYF
v_call: TRBV2; cdr3_length: 14; j_call: TRBJ2-7; d_call: TRBD1; clone_size: NA; cdr3_nt: TGTGCCAGCAATGAGGAACAGGGGGCTTACGAGCAGTACTTC; cdr3_aa: CASNEEQGAYEQYF
v_call: TRBV28; cdr3_length: 12; j_call: TRBJ2-7; d_call: NA; clone_size: NA; cdr3_nt: TGTGCCAGCAGCTCCGGGGGCTACGAGCAGTACTTC; cdr3_aa: CASSSGGYEQYF
v_call: TRBV6-4; cdr3_length: 12; j_call: TRBJ1-5; d_call: NA; clone_size: few; cdr3_nt: TGTGCCAGCCCTAATAGCAATCAGCCCCAGCATTTT; cdr3_aa: CASPNSNQPQHF
v_call: TRBV18; cdr3_length: 16; j_call: TRBJ1-5; d_call: NA; clone_size: NA; cdr3_nt: TGTGCCAGCTCACCACAAAAGTACGGAGGCAATCAGCCCCAGCATTTT; cdr3_aa: CASSPQKYGGNQPQHF
v_call: TRBV7-2; cdr3_length: 15; j_call: TRBJ2-3; d_call: NA; clone_size: NA; cdr3_nt: TGTGCCAGCAGATCTGATGACAGCCGCACAGATACGCAGTATTTT; cdr3_aa: CASRSDDSRTDTQYF
v_call: TRBV28; cdr3_length: 13; j_call: TRBJ2-7; d_call: NA; clone_size: NA; cdr3_nt: TGTGCCAGCAGCATTTGGGGGGACAGCGAGCAGTACTTC; cdr3_aa: CASSIWGDSEQYF
v_call: TRBV28; cdr3_length: 12; j_call: TRBJ2-7; d_call: NA; clone_size: NA; cdr3_nt: TGTGCCAGCAGTCCCCATAGTTACGAGCAGTACTTC; cdr3_aa: CASSPHSYEQYF
v_call: TRBV5-6; cdr3_length: 16; j_call: TRBJ2-2; d_call: TRBD1; clone_size: NA; cdr3_nt: TGTGCCAGCAGCTTGTCGGGGACAGCGAACACCGGGGAGCTGTTTTTT; cdr3_aa: CASSLSGTANTGELFF
v_call: TRBV6-1; cdr3_length: 15; j_call: TRBJ1-6; d_call: NA; clone_size: many; cdr3_nt: TGTGCCAGCATCGCCCAGAGCTCCTATAATTCACCCCTCCACTTT; cdr3_aa: CASIAQSSYNSPLHF
v_call: TRBV28; cdr3_length: 15; j_call: TRBJ1-1; d_call: NA; clone_size: NA; cdr3_nt: TGTGCCAGCAGTCCGATGGGCAGGGGAGGAACTGAAGCTTTCTTT; cdr3_aa: CASSPMGRGGTEAFF
v_call: TRBV7-8; cdr3_length: 12; j_call: TRBJ1-5; d_call: NA; clone_size: few; cdr3_nt: TGTGCCAGCAGCTTAGATAAAAGGACCCAGCATTTT; cdr3_aa: CASSLDKRTQHF
v_call: TRBV18; cdr3_length: 15; j_call: TRBJ2-4; d_call: TRBD2; clone_size: NA; cdr3_nt: TGTGCCAGCTCACAGAGTGGGGGGGACAAAAACATTCAGTACTTC; cdr3_aa: CASSQSGGDKNIQYF
v_call: TRBV27; cdr3_length: 16; j_call: TRBJ2-3; d_call: NA; clone_size: NA; cdr3_nt: TGTGCCACCCGCCGGGGGGCCTCCCATGTTGAGGATACGCAGTATTTT; cdr3_aa: CATRRGASHVEDTQYF
v_call: TRBV5-1; cdr3_length: 14; j_call: TRBJ1-1; d_call: TRBD1; clone_size: NA; cdr3_nt: TGCGCCAGCAGCCCCGCGGGACAGGTTAATGAAGCTTTCTTT; cdr3_aa: CASSPAGQVNEAFF
v_call: TRBV29-1; cdr3_length: 13; j_call: TRBJ2-7; d_call: NA; clone_size: NA; cdr3_nt: TGCAGCGTTGGACCCGGCGGATCCTACGAGCAGTACTTC; cdr3_aa: CSVGPGGSYEQYF
v_call: TRBV18; cdr3_length: 14; j_call: TRBJ1-6; d_call: NA; clone_size: NA; cdr3_nt: TGTGCCAGCTCACCACTAAAAACTTCGTCACCCCTCCACTTT; cdr3_aa: CASSPLKTSSPLHF
v_call: TRBV6-4; cdr3_length: 14; j_call: TRBJ2-1; d_call: TRBD2; clone_size: NA; cdr3_nt: TGTGCCAGCCGCCTAGCGGCCGGGGGCAATGAGCAGTTCTTC; cdr3_aa: CASRLAAGGNEQFF
v_call: TRBV5-1; cdr3_length: 14; j_call: TRBJ1-6; d_call: NA; clone_size: NA; cdr3_nt: TGCGCCAGCATGTCACCAGACGGGAATTCACCCCTCCACTTT; cdr3_aa: CASMSPDGNSPLHF
v_call: TRBV15; cdr3_length: 13; j_call: TRBJ2-3; d_call: NA; clone_size: NA; cdr3_nt: TGTGCCACCAGCCGGGACAACAAGGATACGCAGTATTTT; cdr3_aa: CATSRDNKDTQYF
v_call: TRBV11-3; cdr3_length: 13; j_call: TRBJ2-1; d_call: NA; clone_size: NA; cdr3_nt: TGTGCCAGCAGCTTAACTAAGTACAATGAGCAGTTCTTC; cdr3_aa: CASSLTKYNEQFF
v_call: TRBV5-4; cdr3_length: 13; j_call: TRBJ1-2; d_call: NA; clone_size: NA; cdr3_nt: TGTGCCAGCAGCTTAAGTGGCAACTATGGCTACACCTTC; cdr3_aa: CASSLSGNYGYTF
v_call: TRBV2; cdr3_length: 13; j_call: TRBJ1-6; d_call: TRBD1; clone_size: NA; cdr3_nt: TGTGCCACCAGGACAGGGATGGAATCACCCCTCCACTTT; cdr3_aa: CATRTGMESPLHF
v_call: TRBV5-6; cdr3_length: 14; j_call: TRBJ2-6; d_call: NA; clone_size: NA; cdr3_nt: TGTGCCAGCAGCTTTGGGACGGGGGCCAACGTCCTGACTTTC; cdr3_aa: CASSFGTGANVLTF
v_call: TRBV5-5; cdr3_length: 12; j_call: TRBJ2-3; d_call: NA; clone_size: NA; cdr3_nt: TGTGCCAGCAGCTCCCGACAGGATACGCAGTATTTT; cdr3_aa: CASSSRQDTQYF
v_call: TRBV6-5; cdr3_length: 13; j_call: TRBJ1-2; d_call: NA; clone_size: NA; cdr3_nt: TGTGCCAGTTCCTTTGGGGGGGCACGTGGCTACACCTTC; cdr3_aa: CASSFGGARGYTF
v_call: TRBV7-2; cdr3_length: 14; j_call: TRBJ2-2; d_call: TRBD1; clone_size: NA; cdr3_nt: TGTGCCAGCAGCCGGGACAGGGGGCCCGGGGAGCTGTTTTTT; cdr3_aa: CASSRDRGPGELFF
v_call: TRBV6-1; cdr3_length: 17; j_call: TRBJ1-4; d_call: NA; clone_size: NA; cdr3_nt: TGTGCCAGCAGTGAAGCGCTAGGTTTGGCAACTAATGAAAAACTGTTTTTT; cdr3_aa: CASSEALGLATNEKLFF
v_call: TRBV7-9; cdr3_length: 18; j_call: TRBJ1-4; d_call: TRBD1; clone_size: NA; cdr3_nt: TGTGCCAGCACCGTTTTGGGACAGCTACCTGCAACTAATGAAAAACTGTTTTTT; cdr3_aa: CASTVLGQLPATNEKLFF
v_call: TRBV15; cdr3_length: 12; j_call: TRBJ1-2; d_call: NA; clone_size: once; cdr3_nt: TGTGCCACCAGCAGAGATGGACTTAGCTACACCTTC; cdr3_aa: CATSRDGLSYTF
v_call: TRBV5-1; cdr3_length: 15; j_call: TRBJ1-6; d_call: TRBD1; clone_size: NA; cdr3_nt: TGCGCCAGCAGCTTGGCGGACAGGGAAGGTTCACCCCTCCACTTT; cdr3_aa: CASSLADREGSPLHF
v_call: TRBV2; cdr3_length: 15; j_call: TRBJ2-3; d_call: TRBD2; clone_size: many; cdr3_nt: TGTGCCAGCAGGTCTACTAGCGGGAGGTCGGATACGCAGTATTTT; cdr3_aa: CASRSTSGRSDTQYF
v_call: TRBV6-5; cdr3_length: 14; j_call: TRBJ2-7; d_call: TRBD2; clone_size: many; cdr3_nt: TGTGCCAGCAGTGCCCTAGCGGGGACCTACGAGCAGTACTTC; cdr3_aa: CASSALAGTYEQYF
v_call: TRBV5-3; cdr3_length: 13; j_call: TRBJ2-3; d_call: NA; clone_size: once; cdr3_nt: TGTGCCAGAAGCTTTGTCGTCCCGGATACGCAGTATTTT; cdr3_aa: CARSFVVPDTQYF
v_call: TRBV5-1; cdr3_length: 17; j_call: TRBJ1-6; d_call: TRBD1; clone_size: NA; cdr3_nt: TGCGCCAGCAGCCCGGGACAGCCGAGCTCCTATAATTCACCCCTCCACTTT; cdr3_aa: CASSPGQPSSYNSPLHF
v_call: TRBV10-3; cdr3_length: 13; j_call: TRBJ2-3; d_call: NA; clone_size: NA; cdr3_nt: TGTGCCATCAGTGGGGGAAGGGAAGATACGCAGTATTTT; cdr3_aa: CAISGGREDTQYF
v_call: TRBV20-1; cdr3_length: 10; j_call: TRBJ2-3; d_call: NA; clone_size: once; cdr3_nt: TGCAGTGCTCGAACAGATACGCAGTATTTT; cdr3_aa: CSARTDTQYF
v_call: TRBV29-1; cdr3_length: 10; j_call: TRBJ1-1; d_call: NA; clone_size: NA; cdr3_nt: TGCAGCGTTGTGGACCCTGAAGCTTTCTTT; cdr3_aa: CSVVDPEAFF
v_call: TRBV18; cdr3_length: 16; j_call: TRBJ2-1; d_call: TRBD2; clone_size: NA; cdr3_nt: TGTGCCAGCTCCCCTCGGAGGCTAGCGGGGGGTAATGAGCAGTTCTTC; cdr3_aa: CASSPRRLAGGNEQFF
v_call: TRBV6-1; cdr3_length: 18; j_call: TRBJ2-4; d_call: NA; clone_size: NA; cdr3_nt: TGTGCCAGCAGTGAACGGGCAACAGGAGACCTAGCCAAAAACATTCAGTACTTC; cdr3_aa: CASSERATGDLAKNIQYF
v_call: TRBV5-1; cdr3_length: 16; j_call: TRBJ1-6; d_call: NA; clone_size: NA; cdr3_nt: TGCGCCAGCAGCTTGGATACGGGGGGCCGAAATTCACCCCTCCACTTT; cdr3_aa: CASSLDTGGRNSPLHF
v_call: TRBV5-1; cdr3_length: 15; j_call: TRBJ2-7; d_call: NA; clone_size: NA; cdr3_nt: TGCGCCAGCAGCTCTGGAGGCCAGAGATCCTACGAGCAGTACTTC; cdr3_aa: CASSSGGQRSYEQYF
v_call: TRBV11-2; cdr3_length: 12; j_call: TRBJ2-3; d_call: NA; clone_size: NA; cdr3_nt: TGTGCCAGCAACTCCGGGTCAGATACGCAGTATTTT; cdr3_aa: CASNSGSDTQYF
v_call: TRBV7-6; cdr3_length: 13; j_call: TRBJ2-7; d_call: TRBD1; clone_size: NA; cdr3_nt: TGTGCCAGCAGCCCCCGGACAGGACACGAGCAGTACTTC; cdr3_aa: CASSPRTGHEQYF
v_call: TRBV19; cdr3_length: 13; j_call: TRBJ1-2; d_call: TRBD1; clone_size: NA; cdr3_nt: TGTGCCAGTGCGTACAGGGGGAACTATGGCTACACCTTC; cdr3_aa: CASAYRGNYGYTF
v_call: TRBV28; cdr3_length: 14; j_call: TRBJ1-5; d_call: TRBD1; clone_size: few; cdr3_nt: TGTGCCAGCAGTCCTGGACAGGGTAATCAGCCCCAGCATTTT; cdr3_aa: CASSPGQGNQPQHF
v_call: TRBV6-6; cdr3_length: 11; j_call: TRBJ2-7; d_call: NA; clone_size: NA; cdr3_nt: TGTGCCAGCAGCTCGACAGACCAGCAGTACTTC; cdr3_aa: CASSSTDQQYF
v_call: TRBV9; cdr3_length: 16; j_call: TRBJ2-2; d_call: NA; clone_size: NA; cdr3_nt: TGTGCCAGCAGCGCGGTCAGGGAACTTAACACCGGGGAGCTGTTTTTT; cdr3_aa: CASSAVRELNTGELFF
v_call: TRBV4-1; cdr3_length: 14; j_call: TRBJ2-7; d_call: NA; clone_size: NA; cdr3_nt: TGCGCCAGCAGCCACGCACCTCAGTTGGGCGAGCAGTACTTC; cdr3_aa: CASSHAPQLGEQYF
v_call: TRBV6-1; cdr3_length: 13; j_call: TRBJ1-4; d_call: NA; clone_size: NA; cdr3_nt: TGTGCCAGCGGTGGGGGATTGGGTGAAAAACTGTTTTTT; cdr3_aa: CASGGGLGEKLFF
v_call: TRBV10-1; cdr3_length: 15; j_call: TRBJ2-7; d_call: TRBD2; clone_size: NA; cdr3_nt: TGCGCCAGCAGCCCCCCGACTAGCGGGATCAACGAGCAGTACTTC; cdr3_aa: CASSPPTSGINEQYF